One TCR beta chain is described in this entry. Its matching antigen is unknown. The record originates from a study of cytomegalovirus exposure and HLA in healthy donors. The study ran its PCR with 60 Vbeta and 13 Jbeta primers. The method was immunoSEQ multiplex PCR; TCRdb's version includes in-frame clones alone and lacks a portion of them. This sample's table reports around 100,000 clones. Germline lookup yields CDR1 MGHDK and CDR2 SYGVNS. The V and J ends lost 2 bases and 0 bases respectively, with 16 bases between them. The CDR3 has 17 residues. General study findings and limits: One variant, a missense change in DCLRE1C, was linked in a later analysis to TCR beta V- and J-gene trimming. In presence/absence analyses, roughly uniform sequencing depth across donors was assumed. Later analysis found that TCR beta chains associated with HLA were more clonally expanded than other, equally common chains. The study labeled approximately 150 TCR beta chains cytomegalovirus-associated.

Sequencing input: PBMCs. The V gene is TRBV25-1, the J gene TRBJ2-5; D is perhaps TRBD1 (6 bases). The source is a man in his forties in good health and CMV-seronegative. The CDR3 protein is CASSESWGLLYQETQYF. CDR3 nucleotide sequence: TGTGCCAGCAGTGAAAGTTGGGGGCTTTTGTACCAAGAGACCCAGTACTTC.